Presented here are 8 T cell receptor beta chains from one specimen sequenced in a study of T cell responses to AZD1222 COVID-19 vaccine. Data came from immunoSEQ multiplex PCR; TCRdb stores just in-frame clones and leaves some out. The repertoire holds approximately 120,000 clones, with roughly nine tenths as singletons. Specimen: peripheral blood, collected on day 0 of AZD1222 vaccination. Every receptor here comes from an adult in good health.

This clone appeared a single time. CDR3 nucleotide sequence: TGTGCCTGGAGTGTAGACAGCCCTAATTCACCCCTCCACTTT. This sequence encodes CAWSVDSPNSPLHF. V usage is TRBV30 and J usage is TRBJ1-6; perhaps TRBD1 as D (5 bases). The ends were cut back, 0 bases at V and 6 bases at J, with 9 bases in the middle. The CDR3 runs to 14 residues. Germline CDR1 GTSNPN, CDR2 SVGIG (reference sequence). Full variable domain (rest looked up from reference TRBV30 and TRBJ1-6): SQTIHQWPATLVQPVGSPLSLECTVEGTSNPNLYWYRQAAGRGLQLLFYSVGIGQISSEVPQNLSASRPQDRQFILSSKKLLLSDSGFYLCAWSVDSPNSPLHFGNGTRLTVT.

The rearrangement joins TRBV6-5 to TRBJ2-7; D possibly corresponds to TRBD1 (7 bases). The CDR3 has 15 residues. V lost 5 bases and J 3 bases, leaving 17 bases between the germline ends. Germline V lookup: CDR1 MNHEY, CDR2 SVGAGI. The CDR3 DNA sequence: TGTGCCAGCAGTCCCGCCGGGGGACAGAGCTACGAGCAGTACTTC. Amino acid sequence: CASSPAGGQSYEQYF.

This rearrangement joins TRBV6-5 to TRBJ1-1, with D tentatively TRBD1 (5 bases). Germline-derived CDR1 and CDR2 are MNHEY and SVGAGI. The V and J ends lost 4 bases and 1 base respectively, with 13 bases between them. CDR3 size: 15 residues. CDR3 coding DNA: TGTGCCAGCAGTTCCGGACCCAGGGAGAACACTGAAGCTTTCTTT. It specifies CASSSGPRENTEAFF.

In its sample, this clone was seen once. The chain combines TRBV4-1 with TRBJ1-1, with D perhaps TRBD1 (5 bases). This CDR3 is built from 13 residues. Germline V gene lookup returns CDR1 MGHRA and CDR2 YSYEKL. V was shortened by 4 bases and J by 4 bases, with 10 bases between the two germline ends. CDR3 protein: CASSPGPGTEAFF. In DNA form, the CDR3 reads TGCGCCAGCAGCCCGGGACCTGGCACTGAAGCTTTCTTT.

The chain employs TRBV7-2 and TRBJ1-1; D uncertain. This CDR3 is 13 amino acids long. V was trimmed by 3 bases and J by 7 bases, leaving 12 bases between them. The germline V gene has CDR1 SGHTA and CDR2 FQGNSA. The DNA for the CDR3 is TGTGCCAGCAGCTTCCCGCCCGCGAGTGAAGCTTTCTTT. It yields the protein CASSFPPASEAFF.

This chain uses TRBV7-9 with TRBJ1-1; D perhaps matches TRBD1 (5 bases). CDR1 is SEHNR and CDR2 is FQNEAQ in the germline V gene (reference sequence). The length of the CDR3 is 13 residues. The V end lost 7 bases, the J end lost 5 bases, and 14 bases lay between the germline ends. The CDR3 loop is CASTTRDGTEAFF. For the CDR3, the DNA is TGTGCCAGCACCACCCGGGACGGGACTGAAGCTTTCTTT.

The chain is built from TRBV5-1 and TRBJ1-5; unclear D gene. The CDR3 sequence is 13 residues long. Germline CDR1 is SGHRS and CDR2 is YFSETQ. The V gene lost 4 bases and the J gene lost 3 bases, with 8 bases spanning the gap. The chain's CDR3 is CASSAQPNQPQHF. Here the CDR3 DNA reads TGCGCCAGCAGCGCACAACCCAATCAGCCCCAGCATTTT.

This chain joins TRBV30 and TRBJ1-1, with D possibly being TRBD1 (6 bases). This CDR3 has 13 residues. Germline lookup yields CDR1 GTSNPN and CDR2 SVGIG (reference sequence). Trimming took 5 bases from V and 4 from J, leaving 14 bases between them. CDR3 nucleotide sequence: TGTGCCTGGGCGAACGGGGGCTTCACTGAAGCTTTCTTT. Translated: CAWANGGFTEAFF.